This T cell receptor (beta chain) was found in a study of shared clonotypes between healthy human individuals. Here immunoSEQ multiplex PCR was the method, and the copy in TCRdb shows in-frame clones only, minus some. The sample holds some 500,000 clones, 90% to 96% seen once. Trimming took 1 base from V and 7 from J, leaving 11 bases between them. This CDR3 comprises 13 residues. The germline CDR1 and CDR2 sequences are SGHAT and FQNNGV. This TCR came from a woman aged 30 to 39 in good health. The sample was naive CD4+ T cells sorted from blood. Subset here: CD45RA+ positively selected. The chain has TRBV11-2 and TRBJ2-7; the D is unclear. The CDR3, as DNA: TGTGCCAGCAGCTTAGCTGGAGTTAGGGAGCAGTACTTC. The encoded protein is CASSLAGVREQYF. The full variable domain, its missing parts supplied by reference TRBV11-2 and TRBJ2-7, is EAGVAQSPRYKIIEKRQSVAFWCNPISGHATLYWYQQILGQGPKLLIQFQNNGVVDDSQLPKDRFSAERLKGVDSTLKIQPAKLEDSAVYLCASSLAGVREQYFGPGTRLTVT.